A selection of T cell receptor beta chains follows, all from one sample in a study of brain T cells in children with intractable seizures. Libraries were prepared by immunoSEQ multiplex PCR; TCRdb keeps only in-frame clonotypes and omits some of them. The sample lists around 100,000 clones, 85% to 95% seen once, with under 4.5% in the top ten. The sequencing used peripheral blood, collected at surgery. The receptor source for this set is a boy younger than two with hemimegalencephaly and intractable seizures. The CDR3 runs from the conserved cysteine through the conserved F or W. D genes are given only for firm matches.

>TRBV18|TRBD1|TRBJ1-2
TGTGCCAGCTCACCAACAGGGGAATATGGCTACACCTTC
CASSPTGEYGYTF
>TRBV9|-|TRBJ1-2
TGTGCCAGCAGCGTAGATCTATTTCCTAACTATGGCTACACCTTC
CASSVDLFPNYGYTF
>TRBV18|-|TRBJ2-1
TGTGCCAGCTCACCAATCGGCGACCTTAACAATGAGCAGTTCTTC
CASSPIGDLNNEQFF
>TRBV4-1|-|TRBJ2-7
TGCGCCAGCAGCCAAGGGGGGGCTAGCGAACCCTCCTACGAGCAGTACTTC
CASSQGGASEPSYEQYF
>TRBV27|-|TRBJ2-7
TGTGCCAGCAGTTTATCGGTAGCACCGGGCCCCCCCTACGAGCAGTACTTC
CASSLSVAPGPPYEQYF
>TRBV11-3|-|TRBJ2-3
TGTGCCAGCAGCCCAAGGGCGGATACGCAGTATTTT
CASSPRADTQYF
>TRBV28|-|TRBJ2-3
TGTGCCAGCACTCTCAAGGCTACAGATACGCAGTATTTT
CASTLKATDTQYF
>TRBV18|TRBD1|TRBJ2-7
TGTGCCAGCTCATCCACACAGGGGTACGAGCAGTACTTC
CASSSTQGYEQYF
>TRBV6-5|-|TRBJ2-3
TGTGCCAGCAGTTACACCCCCCTGGGGGCAGATACGCAGTATTTT
CASSYTPLGADTQYF
>TRBV21-1|-|TRBJ2-3
TGTGCCAGCAGCAATGGCCCGGGCAGGGGCACAGATACGCAGTATTTT
CASSNGPGRGTDTQYF
>TRBV5-1|TRBD2|TRBJ2-2
TGCGCCAGCAGCCCACTAGCGTACGCGAACACCGGGGAGCTGTTTTTT
CASSPLAYANTGELFF
>TRBV19|TRBD1|TRBJ1-6
TGTGCCAGTAGCCGACAGGGAGAAAATTCACCCCTCCACTTT
CASSRQGENSPLHF
>TRBV5-5|-|TRBJ1-6
TGTGCCAGCAGCTTGGGTACCTCCTATAATTCACCCCTCCACTTT
CASSLGTSYNSPLHF
>TRBV6-1|-|TRBJ1-2
TGTGCCAGCAGTGAAGGAGGACAGCTAACCTATGGCTACACCTTC
CASSEGGQLTYGYTF
>TRBV3-1/TRBV3-2|TRBD2|TRBJ2-1
TGTGCCAGCAGCCCCCCACTAGCGGGAGTAGGAAATGAGCAGTTCTTC
CASSPPLAGVGNEQFF
>TRBV27|TRBD1|TRBJ2-3
TGTGCCAGCAGTTTATCAAGAGCAGGGGGCCTGAGCACAGATACGCAGTATTTT
CASSLSRAGGLSTDTQYF
>TRBV10-2|-|TRBJ1-2
TGCGCCAGCAGACGGGGACTTCCTTCAGGCTACACCTTC
CASRRGLPSGYTF
>TRBV27|TRBD1|TRBJ1-5
TGTGCCAGCAGCCAGACAGGGGAGAGCAATCAGCCCCAGCATTTT
CASSQTGESNQPQHF
>TRBV7-9|-|TRBJ1-3
TGTGCCAGCACCTGGACGGGGGGGAACACCATATATTTT
CASTWTGGNTIYF